This T cell receptor (beta chain) derives from a study of OX40 agonist ivuxolimab in advanced cancers. Looking at the study overall: Every 2 weeks, patients received ivuxolimab intravenously, dosed at 0.01 to 10 mg/kg. A mean age of 60 years, range roughly 23 to 85, was recorded, and about 83% were male.

Study conclusions and caveats: Both CD4+ and CD8+ T cell populations in blood had undergone clonal expansion by week 6 at 0.1 to 3.0 mg/kg.

The CDR3 has 15 amino acids. The germline CDR1 and CDR2 sequences are SGDLS and YYNGEE. With V trimmed by 0 bases and J by 4 bases, 4 bases remained unmatched. The protocol was immunoSEQ multiplex PCR, while the TCRdb copy is restricted to in-frame clones and leaves out a portion. The sample yields around 80,000 clones, roughly 80% seen once. In regard to this clone: Its antigen is unknown.

The sequencing here drew on CD4+ or CD8+ T cells sorted from blood, taken in a trial of the OX40 agonist ivuxolimab. The chain combines TRBV9 with TRBJ2-5, with 9 bases matching TRBD2. This TCR was recovered from an adult with an advanced solid tumor such as melanoma, head and neck, liver or kidney cancer. In DNA form, the CDR3 reads TGTGCCAGCAGCGTAGGGTCACTAGCGGGAGAGACCCAGTACTTC. It codes for CASSVGSLAGETQYF.